This T cell receptor beta chain was obtained from a study of CD8+CD57+ T cells in acquired aplastic anemia. For the study at large: An average of roughly 3 ug of DNA was obtained from sorted CD4+ and CD8+ cells.

This clonotype was recorded once. Its specificity is unknown. An end of the junction does not agree with germline; a read error may underlie this. Genomic DNA constituted the template upon which TCR beta VDJ and CDR3 profiling was performed. Each CDR3 protein is one row after TCRdb ran MiXCR on the reads. Of approximately 160,000 distinct CDR3 sequences listed, 35% to 55% are singletons. Whole-study results and caveats: Some 28 sequences, all CD8+ CDR3, were shared between patients and controls. Researchers reported that CD8+ Simpson's diversity was not significantly different in patients versus controls.

The germline gives CDR1 LGHNA, CDR2 YNFKEQ. This CDR3 spans 16 amino acids. The chain uses TRBV4-2 and TRBJ2-4, with D uncertain. The TCR originated in a human donor in good health. The sequenced material came from sorted CD4+, CD8+, or CD8+CD57+ T cells (not recorded which) from PBMCs. CDR3 loop: CASSQDPAIAKNIQYF. The CDR3 nucleotides read TGTGCCAGCAGCCAAGATCCGGCGATAGCCAAAAACATCCAGTACTTC.